This TCR beta chain was sequenced in a study of CD8 T cells in Susac syndrome. General study results and limits: As the study acknowledged, the number of individuals who were part of its TCR sequencing and HLA analysis was relatively small.

About this clonotype itself: The antigen is undetermined.

Reverse transcription of about 0.5 to 1 ug RNA was carried out with random hexamers. The TCR beta CDR3 was amplified by immunoSEQ multiplex PCR across 54 Vbeta, 13 Jbeta. TCRdb reprocessed the immunoSEQ multiplex PCR reads with MiXCR, giving one entry per CDR3 protein. In the table there are 77,000 or so distinct CDR3 sequences, roughly 94% of which are singletons. V dropped 3 bases and J dropped 0 bases, with 9 bases sitting between them. Germline V gene lookup returns CDR1 SQVTM and CDR2 ANQGSEA. This CDR3 has 14 residues. While CD8+ and CD4+ T cells were isolated negatively, TEMRA cells were enriched by FACS.

Material: CD8+ T cells from PBMCs. V and J are TRBV29-1 and TRBJ2-1; weak D call: TRBD1 (5 bases). The sequence was obtained from a human donor with multiple sclerosis. CDR3 bases: TGCAGCGTTGAGGACATGAGCTCCTACAATGAGCAGTTCTTC. It is translated as CSVEDMSSYNEQFF.